This T cell receptor (beta chain) was found in a study of cytomegalovirus exposure and HLA in healthy donors (dated by TCRdb to 2016 to 2017). Regarding the study in general: An earlier analysis of approximately 550 of the donors reported more than 250 Gb of sequence data and some 120 million unique TCR beta sequences from roughly 200 million T cells. The study combined high-throughput TCR immunosequencing, statistical association of individual TCRs with disease status, and machine learning to predict cytomegalovirus infection status. Five DR-DQ haplotypes were handled as single units for association and clustering because linkage in the cohort was strong. Typing coverage varied by locus: roughly 629-640 donors for A, B, C, DRB1 and DQB1; some 520 for DQA1; approximately 570 for DPA1; approximately 490 for DPB1. HLA typing included class I and class II loci at four-digit resolution. Among about 390 genotyped donors of the cohort, an average of approximately 240,000 unique TCR beta nucleotide sequences were sequenced per donor, around 18% of them non-productive. Donor age, sex, ethnicity and CMV serostatus were collected together with the repertoire data. An early release covering roughly 640 HLA-typed donors comprised approximately 290 gigabases of sequencing data and about 90 million unique TCR sequences. All discovery cohort repertoires had been generated on a single sequencing platform. Of the 300 to 500 genotyped donors, 65% to 90% were placed in the genetic ancestry cluster associated with self-reported Caucasian donors. A later analysis re-examined previously published TCR beta repertoires from 600 to 700 donors and added high-resolution HLA genotyping to investigate patterns of TCR occurrence. In the later analysis, no new phenotypic data were used to find candidate immune exposures; instead, reliance was placed on TCR beta sequences and their occurrence across donors. Along with the approximately 700-subject first cohort, a separate validation cohort of some 130 different subjects was used. The study profiled the T cell repertoires of 500 to 800 subjects by immunosequencing and related them to cytomegalovirus serostatus. The study aimed to test whether cataloging public T cell receptors could reveal signatures of past pathogen exposure. An earlier analysis of 587 of the donors used high-throughput TCR beta sequencing to judge whether each TCR beta V gene segment behaved as functional or pseudogenic. Genome-wide SNP genotypes for about 65% of the roughly 700 donors were used in a later genetic analysis, which treated that subset as a discovery cohort.

The cohort consisted of more than 650 healthy bone marrow donors. All cohort members were sampled while nominally healthy, although unrecorded immune exposures were likely present. The donor was CMV seropositive and was included in the group of almost 300 seropositive cohort members. A peripheral blood sample was provided by each donor, and peripheral blood mononuclear cells were used for TCR beta sequencing. Genomic DNA was extracted from the blood cell samples with the Qiagen DNeasy Blood Extraction Kit. Cut back by 5 bases and 1 base, the V and J ends lie 20 bases apart. For CDR1 and CDR2, the germline V gene lists SNHLY and FYNNEI. Spanning cysteine to phenylalanine, the CDR3 consists of 17 amino acids. Only the CDR3 DNA stays, 51 bases, in frame from base 1. Receptor amplification or capture employed the immunoSEQ multiplex PCR assay. For the multiplex PCR, a mixture combining 60 forward primers for TCR Vbeta segments and 13 reverse primers for TCR Jbeta segments was used. A multiplex PCR assay on genomic DNA amplified the CDR3 region of rearranged TCR beta genes. The amplified TCR beta libraries were sequenced on the Illumina HiSeq System as 87-base-pair reads. Processing in the source paper ran as follows. A later analysis tallied 70 million to 100 million unique TCR beta chains across the roughly 610 repertoires, and approximately 9.9 million of those chains were shared by two or more donors. Raw reads were error-corrected and collapsed into unique sequences by a nearest-neighbor algorithm in which closely related sequences were merged to remove PCR and sequencing errors. To assign V, D and J gene segments, CDR3 sequences were aligned to IMGT reference sequences. For a sequence to be retained, at least a six-nucleotide match to both a V gene segment and a J gene segment was required. A rearrangement counted as productive if the CDR3 had no stop codons and remained in frame with V and J, and every other rearrangement counted as non-productive. Following IMGT convention, CDR3 was defined as the stretch from the second conserved V-encoded cysteine up to the conserved J-encoded phenylalanine. Sequences without an unambiguous match to a single V gene segment were excluded from the earlier analysis of several hundred of the donors. In an earlier analysis of 450 to 750 of the donors, a V segment was called functional when productive rearrangements were above 56.7%, and segregating when the standard deviation between donors exceeded 5%. To diagnose cytomegalovirus status from the catalog of TCR beta chain sequences, a statistical classification framework was built. A later analysis assigned V and J genes by comparing TCR nucleotide sequences with IMGT/GENE-DB human TR gene sequences. The TCRdist pipeline was used in a later analysis to assign CDR3 sequences and most-parsimonious VDJ recombination scenarios. In a later analysis, each TCR beta chain was defined by its CDR3 amino acid sequence together with its V-gene family, and reads lacking a unique V-gene family were excluded. In a later analysis, around 600 highly shared, low-generation-probability nucleotide sequences were removed to address suspected cross-contamination and a sequencing artifact. For each public chain, a later analysis derived a clonal expansion index from normalized ranks of inferred template counts within each repertoire. Generation probabilities in a later analysis came from a VDJ recombination model fitted to out-of-frame rearrangements, and those results were checked against IGoR. In a later analysis, hypergeometric tests were used to score TCR-TCR, TCR-HLA and TCR-CMV co-occurrence, with a repertoire-size bias correction applied to TCR pairs. False discovery rates were estimated in a later analysis by permuting HLA or CMV assignments 20 times. In a later analysis, co-occurring TCRs were grouped with DBSCAN, and TCRdist sequence similarity was added when clustering was performed within HLA-allele-positive subsets. For co-occurrence clustering, repertoires with fewer than 30,000 or more than 120,000 public chains were excluded, along with about five repertoires with anomalous nucleotide sharing. The clones in this table, taken by TCRdb from immuneACCESS, are in-frame only. Not every clone is retained; where verified, under half of the shortfall comes from an unresolved V gene, and the cause of the rest is unknown. V and J calls and clone size are as listed in that table; D and trimming were resolved from the DNA. The sample table holds about 120,000 clones, of which 7% to 9.5% were seen once. The top ten clones comprise 5% to 6.5% of the sample.

This clone has more than one count but fewer than ten. What antigen it recognizes has not been identified. No per-base quality is available; no much larger clone lies one base away. Findings and caveats that apply to the study as a whole: A few of the identified cytomegalovirus-associated TCR beta chains were confirmed in vitro to be specific for cytomegalovirus antigens. V-gene and J-gene trimming of TCR beta chains was associated with a missense DCLRE1C variant in a later genetic analysis, and the association was replicated in an independent cohort. According to a later analysis, TCR association rates differed among HLA loci, with DRB1 alleles showing the most associated TCRs and HLA-C alleles showing the fewest. While some public TCRs were present in many individuals, most TCR sequences turned up only very rarely across donors. According to the authors, the approach could potentially be generalized to other disease states and immunological phenotypes. Cytomegalovirus status was reported to be diagnosed by the classifier with high specificity and sensitivity in both the original and validation cohorts. Immune exposure information for the cohort was limited to CMV serostatus. A later analysis found that most CMV-associated TCR beta chains appeared HLA-restricted, with HLA associations seemingly driven largely by CMV exposure. The presence/absence analyses assumed that sequencing depth was roughly uniform across donors, and that assumption may not be true. A further reported finding was that TCR beta sequences accurately predicted the HLA-A and HLA-B alleles for most subjects in the first cohort. Because HLA typing was missing for some donors at each locus, association tests included only the typed subset. Correlated functional status among segregating V segments might reflect linkage disequilibrium, but an unknown experimental factor could not be ruled out. The 87-base-pair reads could not distinguish some IMGT-functional V segments, including TRBV6-2 and TRBV6-3, so those segments were excluded. In a later analysis, several top co-occurrence clusters were reported to appear linked to parvovirus B19, influenza, CMV and Epstein-Barr virus. A later genetic analysis reported fewer N-insertions in productive TCRs among donors in an Asian-associated ancestry cluster than the approximately 670-donor mean. A later analysis found that HLA-associated TCR beta chains were more clonally expanded and had lower generation probabilities than equally common non-associated chains. A cluster of highly shared sequence variants was judged likely to be a technical artifact of the sequencing pipeline. Approximately 16 rarely observed V segments, including chromosome 9 orphons, were excluded from the earlier analysis of 550 to 700 of the donors because counts were too low. In the study, 164 TCR beta chains were listed as associated with cytomegalovirus. The cohort was sequenced for TCR beta chains only, and without alpha or paired-chain data the features that could be detected were limited. When HLA alleles, especially DR and DQ, strongly co-occurred, attributing TCR associations to individual alleles was difficult. An earlier analysis of 587 of the donors showed that most TCR beta V segments appeared in productive rearrangements either about 90% or about 30% of the time, which broadly matched IMGT annotations. Specific HLA alleles were associated with over 15,000 TCR beta sequences at a false discovery rate of 0.05 in a later analysis.

The chain joins TRBV2 to TRBJ1-1; TRBD1 is possibly the D segment (6 matching bases). The TCR sequence derives from a woman aged 40 to 49 in good health and CMV-seropositive. Material: PBMCs. The nucleotide sequence reads as follows: TGTGCCAGCAGTCCCTTTCGGGGGGGGGCCGAGAACACTGAAGCTTTCTTT. It encodes CASSPFRGGAENTEAFF.